This TCR beta chain was captured in a study of T cells after yellow fever vaccination (dated by TCRdb to about 2019). For the wider study: The SMART-Seq v4 Ultra Low Input RNA kit was used to prepare libraries from fractions with low cell numbers. Bulk PBMC replicates and cell subsets were isolated from blood drawn at multiple timepoints before and after both primary and secondary immunization. To follow T-cell clones before and after both primary and booster YFV17D yellow fever vaccination, bulk TCR alpha and beta repertoires underwent longitudinal sequencing. Two healthy male donors, one aged 18 to 29 and one aged 30 to 39 years, were included in the cohort.

This clonotype was observed at least ten times. The target of this receptor is not known. No per-base quality is available; no much larger clone lies one base away. What the research found in general, with its limitations: A small share of clonotypes occurred in both CD4 and CD8 compartments, likely arising from convergent recombination. The secondary T-cell response was weaker than the primary response but faster, peaking on day 5 instead of day 15. Computational filtering was needed because FACS-sorted repertoires could contain abundant contaminating clonotypes from the bulk population. After the booster, most clones that had expanded after primary vaccination were detected again (approximately 97% of CD4 and roughly nine tenths of CD8), suggesting broad maintenance of memory. Because only two donors were included in the study, the extent to which the findings can be generalized is limited.

TCR cDNA was made using 5'RACE template switching, a step that added a universal primer site and unique molecular identifiers. cDNA synthesis was primed from both the TCR alpha and TCR beta constant segments. Library amplification involved two PCR steps, and the second step added sample barcodes and sequencing adapters. Sequencing of libraries was done on Illumina HiSeq 2500 (2x100 bp) or NovaSeq (2x150 bp). In the source study's methods: MIGEC was used to demultiplex reads and collapse the reads into UMI consensus sequences, and MiXCR was used for V(D)J alignment. Vaccine-responding clonotypes were defined with edgeR using replicate PBMC samples, requiring FDR below 0.01 and a log2 fold change above 5 up to day 15. Bulk clonotypes were assigned CD4 or CD8 identity according to which sequenced CD4 or CD8 repertoire held them at higher abundance. TCRdb handled the public reads itself, with Q25 trimming in fastp and clone calling in MiXCR, and kept productive beta chains. Records with the same CDR3 protein are collapsed into one entry carrying the most frequent genes and DNA. Clone size and V and J calls follow TCRdb, not the original study. In this sample the table shows 110,000 or so distinct CDR3 sequences, roughly 6.8% of which occur a single time. The leading ten clones occupy 2.5% to 3.5% of the sample.

This sample's treatment or condition label indicates: live attenuated yellow fever vaccine strain. A standard Ficoll-Paque protocol was used to isolate PBMCs from peripheral blood. Dynabeads CD4 and CD8 positive selection kits were used to isolate the CD4 and CD8 T-cell fractions. TriZol was used to extract RNA from bulk PBMCs, from CD4 and CD8 fractions, and from dextramer-positive and dextramer-negative fractions. This sequence was found in a man between 18 and 35 years old who received the YFV17D yellow fever vaccine. The starting material was CD4+ T cells sorted from PBMCs, obtained about 41 days after the first yellow fever vaccination.

The DNA is TGCAGTGCCCCGGACTACACAGATACGCAGTATTTT. It is translated as CSAPDYTDTQYF. Rearrangement joined TRBV20-1 to TRBJ2-3; the D gene is perhaps TRBD2, on 6 matching bases. The CDR3 goes from the cysteine to the phenylalanine over 12 residues. The only DNA kept is the CDR3, 36 bases in frame from the first base. The junction shows trimming of 6 bases on V and 2 bases on J, plus 9 bases between the germline ends. CDR1 and CDR2, looked up from the germline V gene (reference sequence), are DFQATT and SNEGSKA.